This T cell receptor (beta chain) was retrieved from a study of shared clonotypes between healthy human individuals. Study-level background: A few men and a couple of women, aged 18 to 49, were donors. Study-level results: Among donors, clonotype sharing was expected to be affected by sequencing depth. Since donors were few, the genetic and exposure-history diversity represented was limited.

Comments on this clone: Its cognate antigen is unknown.

Naivety among CD8 cells was defined by CD45RO negativity and positive CCR7 selection, thereby excluding terminally differentiated effector memory CD45RA+ cells. Here immunoSEQ multiplex PCR was the method, and the copy in TCRdb shows in-frame clones only, minus some. The sample holds approximately 2,000,000 clones; over 85% are singletons and the top ten take about 1.6%. The material sequenced was naive CD8+ T cells from PBMCs. The TCR originated in a man aged 18 to 30 in good health. Some clones in this sample may be carry-over from other donors' samples.

The CDR3 is CASSRTSVTYEQYF. In DNA, the CDR3 is TGTGCCAGCAGTAGGACTAGCGTTACCTACGAGCAGTACTTC. The chain carries TRBV28 and TRBJ2-7, with 9 bases that match TRBD2. V was pared by 5 bases and J by 2 bases, with 4 bases of the junction left unmatched. This CDR3 has 14 residues. Germline CDR1 reads MDHEN; CDR2 reads SYDVKM. Filled out from reference TRBV28 and TRBJ2-7, the complete variable domain reads DVKVTQSSRYLVKRTGEKVFLECVQDMDHENMFWYRQDPGLGLRLIYFSYDVKMKEKGDIPEGYSVSREKKERFSLILESASTNQTSMYLCASSRTSVTYEQYFGPGTRLTVT.